This T cell receptor (beta chain) was documented in a study of T-cell reconstitution after alpha-beta-depleted transplantation in children. Whole-study findings and limits: Surviving thymic progenitors and recipient T cells were the source of high TCRbeta diversity at day 60 in some patients. One year after transplant, T-cell counts and diversity came mostly from newly produced T cells.

This clonotype showed up just a few times. As yet, its antigen is unknown. During its preparation, the TCRbeta library received unique molecular identifiers. TCRdb re-called the PCR reads with MiXCR, one entry per CDR3 protein. The data contain 95,000 to 150,000 distinct CDR3 sequences, under 30% of them singletons. The CDR3 is 11 residues long. The V end was cut by 8 bases, the J end by 6 bases, with 11 bases between. In germline, CDR1 is SQVTM, CDR2 ANQGSEA. The V call is TRBV29-1, the J call TRBJ2-1, with D possibly being TRBD1 (5 bases). This receptor was obtained from a male patient aged 2 to 10 who had a stem cell transplant for chronic granulomatous disease, so the T cells may come from the graft donor. The source material was PBMCs, mostly from graft donor cells, sampled 180 days after TCRalphabeta/CD19-depleted stem cell transplant. CDR3 amino acids: CSLNRGNEQFF. Here the CDR3 DNA reads TGCAGCTTGAATAGGGGCAATGAGCAGTTCTTC.